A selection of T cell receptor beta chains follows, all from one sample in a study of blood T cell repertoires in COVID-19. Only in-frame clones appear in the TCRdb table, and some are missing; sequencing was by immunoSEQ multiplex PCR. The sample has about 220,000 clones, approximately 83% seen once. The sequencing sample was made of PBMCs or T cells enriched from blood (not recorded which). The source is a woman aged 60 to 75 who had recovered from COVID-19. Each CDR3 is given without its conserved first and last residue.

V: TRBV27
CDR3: ASSLWASGRGPETQY

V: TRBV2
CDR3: ASSTGTGVYGYT

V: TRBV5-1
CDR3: ASSLGQGREKLF

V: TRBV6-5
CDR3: ASSYSWGGNTEAF

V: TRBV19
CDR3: PGGPNTEAF

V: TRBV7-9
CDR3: ASSLDRGSPLH

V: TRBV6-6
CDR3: ASSTWRDTEAF

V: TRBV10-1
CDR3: ASSVDTAHAKT

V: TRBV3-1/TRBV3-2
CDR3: ASSPRQRGGSYNEQF

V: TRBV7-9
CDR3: ASSLGTGAAGEQF

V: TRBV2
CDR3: ASTQGSYEQY

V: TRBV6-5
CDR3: ASRRLSGVKESLH

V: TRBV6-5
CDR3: ASHRTSGLGNEQF

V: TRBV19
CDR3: ASSPSGTSAAYGYT

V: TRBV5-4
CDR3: ASSSEPGQLNEKLF

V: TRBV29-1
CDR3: SVAVQGEKLF

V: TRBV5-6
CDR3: ASSPYRDRGNTEAF

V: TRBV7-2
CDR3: ASGEGRLLNGAF

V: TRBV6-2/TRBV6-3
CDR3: ASSPPGTHYNEQF

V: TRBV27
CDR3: ASSLTFPGSNQPQH

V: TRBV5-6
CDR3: ASSWGQSYGYT

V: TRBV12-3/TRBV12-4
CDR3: ASSDRESYEQY

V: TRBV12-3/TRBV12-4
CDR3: ASSLGEAVEAF

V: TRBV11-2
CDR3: ASSLQLDSYEQY

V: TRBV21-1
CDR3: ASSSRGWGNTEAF

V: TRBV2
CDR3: ASSEGLLGAYEQY